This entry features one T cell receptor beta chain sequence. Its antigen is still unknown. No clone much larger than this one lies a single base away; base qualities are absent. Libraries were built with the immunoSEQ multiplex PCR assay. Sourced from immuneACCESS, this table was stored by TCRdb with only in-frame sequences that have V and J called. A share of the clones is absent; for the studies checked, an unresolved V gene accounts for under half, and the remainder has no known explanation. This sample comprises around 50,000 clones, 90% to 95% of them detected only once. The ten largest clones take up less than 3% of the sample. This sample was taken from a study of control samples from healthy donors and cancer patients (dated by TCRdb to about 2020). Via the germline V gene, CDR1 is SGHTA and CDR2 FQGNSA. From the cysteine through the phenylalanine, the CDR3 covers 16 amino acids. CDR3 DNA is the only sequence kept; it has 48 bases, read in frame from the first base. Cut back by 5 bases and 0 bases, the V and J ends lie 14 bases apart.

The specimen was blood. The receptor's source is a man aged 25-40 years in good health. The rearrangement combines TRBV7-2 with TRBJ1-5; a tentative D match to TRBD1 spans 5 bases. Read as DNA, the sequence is TGTGCCAGCAGCCCCCAGGGAGGGATTAGCAATCAGCCCCAGCATTTT. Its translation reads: CASSPQGGISNQPQHF.